The 27 T cell receptor beta chains below were found in one sample sequenced in a study of patients and donors after allogeneic stem cell transplantation. TCRdb recomputed calls from the RT-PCR reads with MiXCR, one row per CDR3 protein. Of about 31,000 distinct CDR3 sequences listed, 6.8% are singletons. The sequenced sample was blood, either unsorted or a sorted T cell fraction (not recorded which). The receptors were gathered from a human donor who was either an allogeneic HSCT recipient or a stem cell or donor lymphocyte infusion donor (not recorded which). It is not recorded whose cells these are; they may come from a transplant donor.

This clonotype showed up many times. This chain uses TRBV10-3 with TRBJ2-2, with no clear D. The germline V gene encodes CDR1 ENHRY and CDR2 SYGVKD. The V gene lost 7 bases and the J gene lost 1 base, with 4 bases spanning the gap. The length of the CDR3 is 12 residues. CDR3 loop: CAITGNTGELFF. The CDR3 nucleotides read TGTGCCATCACAGGGAACACCGGGGAGCTGTTTTTT.

In this sample, this clonotype turned up many times. The chain combines TRBV4-3 with TRBJ1-4; D is perhaps TRBD1 (6 bases). V was shortened by 1 base and J by 7 bases, with 13 bases between the two germline ends. There are 15 residues in the CDR3. CDR1 is LGHNA and CDR2 is YSLEER in the germline V gene. The CDR3 coding sequence is TGCGCCAGCAGCCAAGCCAGGGGTCGGAGTGAAAAACTGTTTTTT. Encoded protein: CASSQARGRSEKLFF.

V and J are TRBV28 and TRBJ1-5; unclear D gene. The CDR3 length is 13 residues. V lost 3 bases to trimming and J lost 11 bases, with 14 bases between them. Per germline, CDR1 MDHEN and CDR2 SYDVKM. CDR3 sequence: CASSLRTVGTQHF. Here the CDR3 DNA reads TGTGCCAGCAGTTTGAGGACCGTCGGGACCCAGCATTTT.

This clonotype was counted at least ten times. For the CDR3, the DNA is TGCAGTGCTAGGACAGGGGAGGCTCAGCCCCAGCATTTT. Translated: CSARTGEAQPQHF. The chain joins TRBV20-1 to TRBJ1-5; the match to TRBD1 covers 8 bases. In germline, CDR1 is DFQATT, CDR2 SNEGSKA (reference sequence). The CDR3 length is 13 residues. J was trimmed by 6 bases and V by 3 bases; bases with no gene match: 4.

The DNA of the CDR3 is TGTGCCAGCAGTCTTCTTAGCGGGAGCTACAATGAGCAGTTCTTC. The encoded protein is CASSLLSGSYNEQFF. The genes are TRBV6-2 or TRBV6-3 and TRBJ2-1; 9 bases match TRBD2. V lost 5 bases to trimming and J lost 3 bases; unmatched junction nucleotides: 5. Germline CDR1 reads MNHEY; CDR2 reads SVGEGT. The CDR3 runs to 15 residues.

This clonotype was recorded at least ten times. The chain has TRBV12-3 or TRBV12-4 and TRBJ2-1, with D possibly TRBD2 on 5 matching bases. This CDR3 spans 17 amino acids. Trimming stripped 1 base from V and 0 bases from J, with 13 bases between. The CDR3 here is CASSLVGAGHSYNEQFF. CDR3 DNA: TGTGCCAGCAGTTTAGTGGGCGCGGGTCACTCCTACAATGAGCAGTTCTTC.

This clonotype has a count of ten or more. The chain couples TRBV6-6 to TRBJ1-5, with D unclear. The CDR3 length is 15 residues. Germline CDR1 and CDR2: MNHNY and SVGAGI (reference sequence). V was shortened by 3 bases and J by 4 bases, with 13 bases between the two germline ends. The CDR3 DNA reads as TGTGCCAGCAGTTATACGGGGTTGGCTAATCAGCCCCAGCATTTT. Translating gives CASSYTGLANQPQHF.

This clonotype was counted many times. The V and J genes are TRBV20-1 and TRBJ1-2; D gene ambiguous. V was shortened by 5 bases and J by 0 bases, with 4 bases between the two germline ends. Germline CDR1 DFQATT, CDR2 SNEGSKA (reference sequence). The CDR3 extends over 11 amino acids. The CDR3 sequence is CSAHPNYGYTF. The CDR3 DNA reads as TGCAGTGCTCACCCTAACTATGGCTACACCTTC.

This clonotype was observed a handful of times. V and J are TRBV24-1 and TRBJ2-3, with TRBD1 matching over 9 bases. V gave up 4 bases and J gave up 9 bases; unmatched junction bases: 16. CDR1 KGHDR and CDR2 SFDVKD come from the germline V gene. The CDR3 spans 17 residues. In DNA, the CDR3 is TGTGCCACCAGTGACCCCAGGGGACAGGGTACCCTCAAAACGCAGTATTTT. This encodes CATSDPRGQGTLKTQYF.

Many counts were recorded for this clonotype. V usage is TRBV7-9 and J usage is TRBJ2-5, with D unclear. This CDR3 spans 14 amino acids. Per the germline V gene, CDR1 is SEHNR and CDR2 is FQNEAQ (reference sequence). Deletions cut 0 bases from V and 4 bases from J, with 9 bases between. CDR3 DNA sequence: TGTGCCAGCAGCTTAGCCGGGTGGAGAGAGACCCAGTACTTC. Its translation is CASSLAGWRETQYF. Together with reference TRBV7-9 and TRBJ2-5, the CDR3 gives the full variable domain: DTGVSQNPRHKITKRGQNVTFRCDPISEHNRLYWYRQTLGQGPEFLTYFQNEAQLEKSRLLSDRFSAERPKGSFSTLEIQRTEQGDSAMYLCASSLAGWRETQYFGPGTRLLVL.

Notes on this clonotype: Just one base apart from a much larger clone, this may be a read error. V and J are TRBV18 and TRBJ1-1; D gene unclear. Trimming cost V 5 bases and J 6 bases, with 13 bases left between them. From germline, CDR1 is KGHSH and CDR2 LQKENI. The CDR3 has 13 amino acids. CDR3 bases: TGTGCCAGCTCAGGGCTCAACGGGGCTGAAGCTTTCTTT. Translating it yields CASSGLNGAEAFF.

This clonotype was observed a few times. The rearrangement links TRBV19 to TRBJ1-5, with D maybe TRBD1 (6 bases). The CDR3 totals 15 residues. Deletions cut 9 bases from V and 2 bases from J, with 17 bases between. The germline V gene encodes CDR1 LNHDA and CDR2 SQIVND (reference sequence). CDR3 in amino acids: CASSPTGNGNQPQHF. The CDR3 bases are TGTGCCAGCTCTCCCACAGGGAACGGCAATCAGCCCCAGCATTTT.

The chain joins TRBV19 to TRBJ2-1, with TRBD2 identical over 9 bases. CDR1 is LNHDA, CDR2 SQIVND, per germline (reference sequence). This CDR3 is 17 amino acids long. V shed 2 bases, J shed 2 bases, and the junction held 7 bases outside the gene matches. Here the CDR3 reads CASSIISLAGAYNEQFF. CDR3 nucleotide sequence: TGTGCCAGTAGTATAATCTCTTTAGCGGGAGCCTACAATGAGCAGTTCTTC.

This clonotype was seen ten or more times. The chain links TRBV29-1 to TRBJ2-5; D possibly uses TRBD1 or TRBD2 (6 bases each). V lost 3 bases to trimming and J lost 2 bases, with 13 bases between them. CDR1 and CDR2 from the germline V gene are SQVTM and ANQGSEA. This CDR3 has 14 amino acids. CDR3 region: CSVEGGFGQETQYF. The CDR3 nucleotides read TGCAGCGTTGAGGGGGGCTTTGGGCAAGAGACCCAGTACTTC.

This clonotype was seen repeatedly, ten times or more. J is TRBJ1-5 and V is TRBV7-2; D not certain. This CDR3 region has 15 residues. Germline lookup yields CDR1 SGHTA and CDR2 FQGNSA. Trimming removed 2 bases at V and 2 bases at J, with 10 bases between. The CDR3 reads CASSLLTEGNQPQHF. DNA of the CDR3: TGTGCCAGCAGCTTACTTACAGAGGGCAATCAGCCCCAGCATTTT.

This clonotype was seen at least ten times. V usage is TRBV5-6 and J usage is TRBJ1-5, with 10 bases identical to TRBD1. Germline CDR1 is SGHDT and CDR2 is YYEEEE. V was pared by 4 bases and J by 6 bases, with 1 base of the junction left unmatched. CDR3 length equals 13 residues. The CDR3 nucleotides read TGTGCCAGCAGCCGGACAGGGGGTCAGCCCCAGCATTTT. Its protein product is CASSRTGGQPQHF.

The J gene is TRBJ2-2, the V gene TRBV28; unclear D gene. The CDR3 sequence is 14 residues long. V gave up 8 bases and J gave up 4 bases, with 14 bases separating them. Germline CDR1 and CDR2: MDHEN and SYDVKM. The CDR3 DNA sequence: TGTGCCAGCGTTGGTGGGCAGCTCACCGGGGAGCTGTTTTTT. Its translation is CASVGGQLTGELFF.

This clonotype was picked up many times. This chain joins TRBV24-1 and TRBJ2-7; 8 bases match TRBD1. The CDR3 runs 16 residues. V was clipped by 6 bases and J by 2 bases; unmatched bases: 11. Germline-derived CDR1 and CDR2 are KGHDR and SFDVKD. CDR3 region: CATSQTGQGAPYEQYF. DNA of the CDR3: TGTGCCACCAGTCAGACGGGGCAGGGGGCGCCCTACGAGCAGTACTTC.

As DNA, the CDR3 is TGTGCCAGCAGTTATGTAGGCGGGACCTACGAGCAGTACTTC. This translates into CASSYVGGTYEQYF. The chain has TRBV6-5 and TRBJ2-7; D possibly corresponds to TRBD2 (6 bases). The germline gives CDR1 MNHEY, CDR2 SVGAGI. The V gene lost 3 bases and the J gene lost 2 bases, with 11 bases spanning the gap. There are 14 residues in the CDR3.

This clonotype was detected many times. The chain is built from TRBV24-1 and TRBJ2-1, with unresolved D. This CDR3 is built from 13 residues. Per the germline V gene, CDR1 is KGHDR and CDR2 is SFDVKD. Between the trimmed V and J ends, which lost 8 bases and 0 bases, there was a span of 7 bases. CDR3 nucleotides: TGTGCCACCAACGCCAACTCCTACAATGAGCAGTTCTTC. This gives the protein CATNANSYNEQFF.

In this sample, this clonotype turned up many times. The rearrangement joins TRBV18 to TRBJ1-3, with D possibly matching TRBD1 (5 bases). V lost 2 bases and J lost 5, with 10 bases in between. The germline gives CDR1 KGHSH, CDR2 LQKENI. The CDR3 totals 14 residues. CDR3 sequence: CASSPGGNRNTIYF. The CDR3 DNA is TGTGCCAGCTCACCAGGGGGGAATAGAAACACCATATATTTT.

The chain combines TRBV28 with TRBJ1-2, with D unclear. In germline, CDR1 is MDHEN, CDR2 SYDVKM. The CDR3 contains 12 residues. V lost 3 bases and J 8 bases, leaving 10 bases between the germline ends. CDR3 residues: CASSLGARGYTF. For the CDR3, the DNA is TGTGCCAGCAGTTTGGGCGCGAGGGGCTACACCTTC.

This clonotype has at least ten counts. The rearrangement uses TRBV18 and TRBJ2-7, with D possibly being TRBD1 (5 bases). The V gene's germline CDR1 is KGHSH and CDR2 LQKENI. Trimming shortened V by 6 bases and J by 1 base, and 10 bases separated the two germline ends. CDR3 length: 13 amino acids. In DNA form, the CDR3 reads TGTGCCAGCTCGTTCAGGGAATCCTACGAGCAGTACTTC. Translated, it gives CASSFRESYEQYF. Using reference TRBV18 and TRBJ2-7 for the parts outside the CDR3, the full variable domain is NAGVMQNPRHLVRRRGQEARLRCSPMKGHSHVYWYRQLPEEGLKFMVYLQKENIIDESGMPKERFSAEFPKEGPSILRIQQVVRGDSAAYFCASSFRESYEQYFGPGTRLTVT.

The genes are TRBV18 and TRBJ2-1, with a tentative D call TRBD2 (6 bases). Deletions cut 0 bases from V and 7 bases from J, with 16 bases between. Looked up from germline, CDR1 is KGHSH and CDR2 is LQKENI. The CDR3 is 16 amino acids. CDR3 loop: CASSPPGGGSGNEQFF. CDR3 coding DNA: TGTGCCAGCTCACCACCGGGGGGAGGTTCGGGGAATGAGCAGTTCTTC. The full variable domain, its missing parts supplied by reference TRBV18 and TRBJ2-1, is NAGVMQNPRHLVRRRGQEARLRCSPMKGHSHVYWYRQLPEEGLKFMVYLQKENIIDESGMPKERFSAEFPKEGPSILRIQQVVRGDSAAYFCASSPPGGGSGNEQFFGPGTRLTVL.

The gene calls are TRBV9 and TRBJ2-5; 7 positions agree with TRBD1. The CDR3 runs 14 residues. V was clipped by 3 bases and J by 4 bases; unmatched bases: 6. The germline V gene has CDR1 SGDLS and CDR2 YYNGEE. CDR3 sequence (DNA): TGTGCCAGCAGCGAGAACAGGGGCATAGAGACCCAGTACTTC. Residues: CASSENRGIETQYF.

In its sample, this clonotype was seen many times. The chain uses TRBV7-9 and TRBJ1-1, with D perhaps matching TRBD1 (5 bases). CDR1 is SEHNR and CDR2 is FQNEAQ in the germline V gene (reference sequence). The CDR3 has 15 amino acids. V dropped 1 base and J dropped 3 bases, with 12 bases sitting between them. CDR3 in DNA: TGTGCCAGCAGCTTAGTGCAGGGCCCACACACTGAAGCTTTCTTT. The encoded protein is CASSLVQGPHTEAFF. The variable domain in full, with the rest retrieved from reference TRBV7-9 and TRBJ1-1, is DTGVSQNPRHKITKRGQNVTFRCDPISEHNRLYWYRQTLGQGPEFLTYFQNEAQLEKSRLLSDRFSAERPKGSFSTLEIQRTEQGDSAMYLCASSLVQGPHTEAFFGQGTRLTVV.

This clonotype was detected ten times or more. The V call is TRBV7-2, the J call TRBJ1-5; D is perhaps TRBD1 (5 bases). Trimming cost V 5 bases and J 4 bases, with 15 bases left between them. Germline values: CDR1 SGHTA, CDR2 FQGNSA. The CDR3 runs to 15 residues. CDR3 sequence: CASSAAGGLNQPQHF. The CDR3 nucleotides read TGTGCCAGCAGCGCCGCGGGGGGATTAAATCAGCCCCAGCATTTT.